The clone carrying this T cell receptor beta chain was counted ten times or more. Using genomic DNA as the template, TCR beta VDJ and CDR3 profiling was carried out. Each CDR3 protein is one row after TCRdb ran MiXCR on the reads. The sample holds about 180,000 distinct CDR3 sequences, 35% to 50% seen once. The data belong to a study of CD8+CD57+ T cells in acquired aplastic anemia. CDR1 is MNHNS and CDR2 is SASEGT in the germline V gene. Trimming removed 5 bases from V and 10 bases from J, with 18 bases in between. This CDR3 has 14 residues. Sequenced sample: sorted CD4+, CD8+, or CD8+CD57+ T cells (not recorded which) from PBMCs. This receptor was obtained from a human donor in good health. This chain joins TRBV6-1 and TRBJ2-1; perhaps TRBD1 as D (5 bases). Here the CDR3 reads CASSRTMMGWEQFF. The CDR3 region has the DNA TGTGCCAGCAGTAGGACAATGATGGGCTGGGAGCAGTTCTTC.